The rows below give T cell receptor beta chains drawn from one sample of a study of T cells in Graves' hyperthyroidism and ophthalmopathy. TCRdb processed the multiplex PCR reads anew with MiXCR; each CDR3 protein has one entry. The data hold 300,000 to 400,000 distinct CDR3 sequences, with 15% to 20% observed a single time. Sequencing was done on a sample of blood. These receptor sequences come from a woman aged 45-59 years with Graves' hyperthyroidism. Each CDR3 is given with its conserved first and last residue. The D gene is left open where the match is weak. Not all rows give a size; the values are once, few, many and, for expanded clones, a class.

clone_size,v_call,d_call,cdr3_length,j_call,cdr3_nt,cdr3_aa
many,TRBV3-1,.,16,TRBJ1-4,TGTGCCAGCAGCCAAGATAGATGGTTCCTTAATGAAAAACTGTTTTTT,CASSQDRWFLNEKLFF
many,TRBV27,.,13,TRBJ1-5,TGTGCCAGCAGTTTGGCGTTCAATCAGCCCCAGCATTTT,CASSLAFNQPQHF
many,TRBV7-9,.,15,TRBJ1-2,TGTGCCAGCAGCTTGGGGGCAGACAGCTCGGGAGGCTACACCTTC,CASSLGADSSGGYTF
.,TRBV19,.,12,TRBJ2-3,TGTGCCAGTAGTATGGGGGCAGATACGCAGTATTTT,CASSMGADTQYF
.,TRBV27,.,14,TRBJ1-5,TGTGCCAGCAGTTCAGGGTCGGGCAATCAGCCCCAGCATTTT,CASSSGSGNQPQHF
.,TRBV19,.,15,TRBJ2-7,TGTGCCAGTAGTATAGAACACAGTTTGTCCTACGAGCAGTACTTC,CASSIEHSLSYEQYF
many,TRBV30,.,16,TRBJ1-2,TGTGCCTGGAGTGTACGGGGGTATAGACAGAACTATGGCTACACCTTC,CAWSVRGYRQNYGYTF
many,TRBV20-1,.,15,TRBJ2-5,TGCAGTGCTAGAGCAACTTCCCTTAAGAAAGAGACCCAGTACTTC,CSARATSLKKETQYF
few,TRBV25-1,TRBD2,14,TRBJ2-3,TGTGCCAGCGGATTAGCGGGAGGGGTAGATACGCAGTATTTT,CASGLAGGVDTQYF
.,TRBV7-2,.,15,TRBJ1-6,TGTGCCAGCAGCTCGGGCCGAACCTATAATTCACCCCTCCACTTT,CASSSGRTYNSPLHF
many,TRBV2,.,11,TRBJ1-2,TGTGCCATCCAGGGTGGCTATGGCTACACCTTC,CAIQGGYGYTF
.,TRBV5-1,.,15,TRBJ2-1,TGCGCCAGCAGCTTCGAGTTGAGCTCCTACAATGAGCAGTTCTTC,CASSFELSSYNEQFF
many,TRBV5-1,TRBD2,16,TRBJ2-5,TGCGCCAGCAGCTTGACGGCGGGAGGGCCGGGAGAGACCCAGTACTTC,CASSLTAGGPGETQYF
many,TRBV12-3/TRBV12-4,TRBD1,13,TRBJ1-5,TGTGCCAGCAGGGGACAGGGGGCGAATCCCCAGCATTTT,CASRGQGANPQHF
few,TRBV20-1,TRBD2,14,TRBJ2-7,TGCAGTGCTAGGGACGCTAGCGGAGCTTTGGGGCAGTACTTC,CSARDASGALGQYF
.,TRBV7-9,.,13,TRBJ2-1,TGCGCCAGCAGCTTAGCGACCCTGTGGGAGCAGTTCTTC,CASSLATLWEQFF
many,TRBV3-1,TRBD1,14,TRBJ1-2,TGTGCCAGCAGCCAAAATGGACAGGGTGGCGGCTACACCTTC,CASSQNGQGGGYTF
many,TRBV12-3/TRBV12-4,TRBD2,12,TRBJ2-1,TGTGCCAACTCGCGGGGGGGCAATGAGCAGTTCTTC,CANSRGGNEQFF
many,TRBV7-9,TRBD2,14,TRBJ2-1,TGTGCCAGCAGTACTAGCGGGAGAGGGAATGAGCAGTTCTTC,CASSTSGRGNEQFF
few,TRBV18,.,13,TRBJ2-2,TGTGCCAGCTCACCACTAGGACCCGGGGAGCTGTTTTTT,CASSPLGPGELFF
many,TRBV2,.,13,TRBJ1-1,TGTGCCACTAAACAGGGTTGGGGCACTGAAGCTTTCTTT,CATKQGWGTEAFF
many,TRBV2,.,14,TRBJ2-3,TGTGCCAGCGGCCAGGACCGTGTCACAGATACGCAGTATTTT,CASGQDRVTDTQYF
.,TRBV9,.,14,TRBJ2-7,TGTGCCAGCAGCGCCAGGGGGGGGGCAGACGAGCAGTACTTC,CASSARGGADEQYF
few,TRBV15,.,13,TRBJ2-1,TGTGCCACCAGCAGGCACTCCTACAATGAGCAGTTCTTC,CATSRHSYNEQFF
.,TRBV11-2,.,15,TRBJ1-2,TGTGCCAGCAGCTTAGACGGGTCTCCTTCAAGTGGCTACACCTTC,CASSLDGSPSSGYTF
many,TRBV6-1,.,12,TRBJ1-3,TGTGCCAGCAGTCCCTCCGGAAACACCATATATTTT,CASSPSGNTIYF
.,TRBV5-1,.,14,TRBJ2-5,TGCGCCAGCCGGTCCGAGACTGGTAAAGAGACCCAGTACTTC,CASRSETGKETQYF
few,TRBV12-3/TRBV12-4,TRBD2,16,TRBJ2-3,TGTGCCAGCAGGTGGGACTCGGGGGGGAACACAGATACGCAGTATTTT,CASRWDSGGNTDTQYF
.,TRBV18,TRBD2,16,TRBJ2-3,TGTGCCAGCTCACCCCGGACTAGCGGGGGCCAGGATACGCAGTATTTT,CASSPRTSGGQDTQYF
few,TRBV7-9,TRBD1,15,TRBJ2-3,TGTGCCAGCAGCTTCGGGACAGGGGGCACAGATACGCAGTATTTT,CASSFGTGGTDTQYF
many,TRBV2,TRBD1,14,TRBJ2-7,TGTGCCAGCGCTCTCCGGACAGGGGTAAACGAGCAGTACTTC,CASALRTGVNEQYF
many,TRBV3-1,.,15,TRBJ1-1,TGTGCCAGCAGCCGCTTCGACAGGACGAACACTGAAGCTTTCTTT,CASSRFDRTNTEAFF
few,TRBV4-1,.,14,TRBJ2-1,TGCGCCAGCAGCCAACGAAGCTCCTACAATGAGCAGTTCTTC,CASSQRSSYNEQFF
few,TRBV5-1,TRBD2,12,TRBJ2-7,TGCGCCAGCAGCAGCGGGGCCTACGAGCAGTACTTC,CASSSGAYEQYF
few,TRBV3-1,.,17,TRBJ1-2,TGTGCCAGCAGCCAAGGAGGGGCGGGGGCAGGGAACTATGGCTACACCTTC,CASSQGGAGAGNYGYTF
.,TRBV20-1,.,14,TRBJ1-1,TGCAGTGCTAGAGAGGGCTCGGTGAACACTGAAGCTTTCTTT,CSAREGSVNTEAFF
many,TRBV5-1,TRBD1,13,TRBJ1-2,TGCGCCAGCAGCTGGGACAGGAACTATGGCTACACCTTC,CASSWDRNYGYTF
.,TRBV12-3/TRBV12-4,.,15,TRBJ2-3,TGTGCCAGCAGTTTTGGGGGGCTTAGCACAGATACGCAGTATTTT,CASSFGGLSTDTQYF
.,TRBV27,.,13,TRBJ1-5,TGTGCCAGCAGTTTACGAGGGTTCCAGCCCCAGCATTTT,CASSLRGFQPQHF
.,TRBV5-4,.,14,TRBJ2-7,TGTGCCAGCAGTCAAATCGCGGGCGGATACGAGCAGTACTTC,CASSQIAGGYEQYF
few,TRBV28,TRBD2,13,TRBJ2-5,TGTGCCAGCAGGGGGACTAGCGAAGAGACCCAGTACTTC,CASRGTSEETQYF
few,TRBV20-1,.,16,TRBJ2-5,TGCAGTGCTAGAGATGGACATGGGAGCATCCAAGAGACCCAGTACTTC,CSARDGHGSIQETQYF
.,TRBV18,TRBD2,14,TRBJ2-7,TGTGCCAGCTCACCTCCCTCCGGGAGGTACGAGCAGTACTTC,CASSPPSGRYEQYF
few,TRBV10-3,.,15,TRBJ1-4,TGTGCCATCAGTGAGGACAGTGCAACTAATGAAAAACTGTTTTTT,CAISEDSATNEKLFF
many,TRBV27,.,14,TRBJ2-3,TGTGCCAGCAGTTCTCTAGGCCGAACAGATACGCAGTATTTT,CASSSLGRTDTQYF
many,TRBV11-2,.,13,TRBJ2-2,TGTGCCAGCAGCTCGGCGCGATCCGGGGAGCTGTTTTTT,CASSSARSGELFF
.,TRBV5-1,.,14,TRBJ2-1,TGCGCCAGCGGCCGGCGACCGGGGGACGATGAGCAGTTCTTC,CASGRRPGDDEQFF
.,TRBV19,.,14,TRBJ1-6,TGTGCCAGTAGTATCTACCATGGGGATTCACCCCTCCACTTT,CASSIYHGDSPLHF
.,TRBV5-6,TRBD1,14,TRBJ2-1,TGTGCCAGCAGCTGGGGACAGGGGACAAATGAGCAGTTCTTC,CASSWGQGTNEQFF
.,TRBV28,.,13,TRBJ2-5,TGTGCCACCCAGTGGGGCAGCCAAGAGACCCAGTACTTC,CATQWGSQETQYF
many,TRBV12-3/TRBV12-4,.,13,TRBJ1-1,TGTGCCAGCACCCAGACACCGAACACTGAAGCTTTCTTT,CASTQTPNTEAFF
.,TRBV7-2,TRBD1,13,TRBJ1-2,TGTGCCAGCAGCTTAAAAACAGGGGGTGGCTACACCTTC,CASSLKTGGGYTF
.,TRBV20-1,TRBD2,16,TRBJ2-1,TGCAGTGCTAGTTCGCGTGGGACTAGCGGGAAGAATGAGCAGTTCTTC,CSASSRGTSGKNEQFF
few,TRBV5-8,.,14,TRBJ1-2,TGTGCCAGCAGCCCGCCGGCGGATACGTATGGCTACACCTTC,CASSPPADTYGYTF